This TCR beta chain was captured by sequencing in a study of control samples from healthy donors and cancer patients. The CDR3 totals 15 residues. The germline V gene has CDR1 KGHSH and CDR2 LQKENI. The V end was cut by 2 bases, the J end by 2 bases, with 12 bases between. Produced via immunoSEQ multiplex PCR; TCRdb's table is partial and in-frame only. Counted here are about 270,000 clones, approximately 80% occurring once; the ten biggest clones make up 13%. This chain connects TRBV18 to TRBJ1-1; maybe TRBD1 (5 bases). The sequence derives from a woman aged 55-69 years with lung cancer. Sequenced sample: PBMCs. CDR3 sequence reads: CASSPGGVPNTEAFF. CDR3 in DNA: TGTGCCAGCTCACCAGGGGGGGTCCCTAACACTGAAGCTTTCTTT.